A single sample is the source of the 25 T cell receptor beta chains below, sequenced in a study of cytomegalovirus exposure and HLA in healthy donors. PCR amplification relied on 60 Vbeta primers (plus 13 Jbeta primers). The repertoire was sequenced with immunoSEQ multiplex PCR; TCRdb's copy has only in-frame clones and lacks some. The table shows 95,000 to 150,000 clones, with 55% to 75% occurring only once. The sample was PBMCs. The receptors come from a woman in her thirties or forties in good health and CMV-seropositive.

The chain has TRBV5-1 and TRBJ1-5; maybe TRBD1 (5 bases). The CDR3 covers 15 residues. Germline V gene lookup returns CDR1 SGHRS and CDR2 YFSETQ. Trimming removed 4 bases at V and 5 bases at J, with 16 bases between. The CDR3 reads CASSPGAGRDQPQHF. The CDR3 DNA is TGCGCCAGCAGCCCTGGTGCCGGCAGGGATCAGCCCCAGCATTTT.

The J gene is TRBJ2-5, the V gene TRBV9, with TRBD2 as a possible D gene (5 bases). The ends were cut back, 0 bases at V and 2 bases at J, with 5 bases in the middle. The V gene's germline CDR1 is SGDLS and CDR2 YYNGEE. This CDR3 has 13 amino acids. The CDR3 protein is CASSVAGQETQYF. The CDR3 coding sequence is TGTGCCAGCAGCGTAGCGGGACAAGAGACCCAGTACTTC. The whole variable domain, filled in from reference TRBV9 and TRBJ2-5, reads DSGVTQTPKHLITATGQRVTLRCSPRSGDLSVYWYQQSLDQGLQFLIQYYNGEERAKGNILERFSAQQFPDLHSELNLSSLELGDSALYFCASSVAGQETQYFGPGTRLLVL.

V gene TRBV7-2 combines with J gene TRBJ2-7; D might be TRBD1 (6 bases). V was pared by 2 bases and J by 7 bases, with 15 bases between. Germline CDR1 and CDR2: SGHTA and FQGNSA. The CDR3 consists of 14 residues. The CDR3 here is CASSLFGAQGEQYF. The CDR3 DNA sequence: TGTGCCAGCAGCTTATTCGGGGCTCAGGGGGAGCAGTACTTC.

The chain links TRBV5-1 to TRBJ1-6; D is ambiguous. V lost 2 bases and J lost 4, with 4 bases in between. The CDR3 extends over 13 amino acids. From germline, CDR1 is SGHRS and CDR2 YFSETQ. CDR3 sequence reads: CASSFNYNSPLHF. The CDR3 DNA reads TGCGCCAGCAGCTTTAATTATAATTCACCCCTCCACTTT.

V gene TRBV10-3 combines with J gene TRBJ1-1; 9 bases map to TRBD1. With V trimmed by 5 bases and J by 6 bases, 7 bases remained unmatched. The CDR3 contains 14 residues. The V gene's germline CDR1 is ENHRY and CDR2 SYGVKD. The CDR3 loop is CAISPGQGLPEAFF. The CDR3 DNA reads TGTGCCATCAGTCCTGGACAGGGGTTACCTGAAGCTTTCTTT.

The CDR3 protein is CASSSSLRGNRDEQFF. In nucleotides, the CDR3 is TGTGCCAGCAGCTCCTCCTTACGGGGGAATAGGGATGAGCAGTTCTTC. The rearrangement uses TRBV7-2 and TRBJ2-1; D is possibly TRBD2 (6 bases). The ends were cut back, 4 bases at V and 8 bases at J, with 21 bases in the middle. The CDR3 extends over 16 amino acids. Germline V gene data show CDR1 as SGHTA and CDR2 as FQGNSA.

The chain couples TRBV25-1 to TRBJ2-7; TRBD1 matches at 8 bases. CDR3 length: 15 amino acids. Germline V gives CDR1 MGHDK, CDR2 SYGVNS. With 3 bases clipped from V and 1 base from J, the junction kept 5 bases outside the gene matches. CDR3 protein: CASSDDRGRSYEQYF. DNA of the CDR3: TGTGCCAGCAGTGACGACAGGGGTAGGTCCTACGAGCAGTACTTC.

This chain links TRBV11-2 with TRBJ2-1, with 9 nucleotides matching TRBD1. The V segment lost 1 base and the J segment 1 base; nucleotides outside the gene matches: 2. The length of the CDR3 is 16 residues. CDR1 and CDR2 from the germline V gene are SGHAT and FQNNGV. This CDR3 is CASSLAGQGSYNEQFF. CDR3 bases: TGTGCCAGCAGCTTAGCAGGACAGGGGTCCTACAATGAGCAGTTCTTC.

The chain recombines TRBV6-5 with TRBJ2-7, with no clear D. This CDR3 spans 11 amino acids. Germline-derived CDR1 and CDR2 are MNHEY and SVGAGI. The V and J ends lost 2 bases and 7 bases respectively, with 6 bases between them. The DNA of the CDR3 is TGTGCCAGCAGTTACCTATGGGAGCAGTACTTC. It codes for CASSYLWEQYF.

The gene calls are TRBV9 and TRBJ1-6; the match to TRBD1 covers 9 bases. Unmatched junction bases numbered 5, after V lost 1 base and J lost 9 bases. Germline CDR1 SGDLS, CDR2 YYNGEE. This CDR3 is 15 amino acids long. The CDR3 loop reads CASSVSGQGGSPLHF. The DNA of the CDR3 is TGTGCCAGCAGCGTATCGGGACAGGGAGGTTCACCCCTCCACTTT.

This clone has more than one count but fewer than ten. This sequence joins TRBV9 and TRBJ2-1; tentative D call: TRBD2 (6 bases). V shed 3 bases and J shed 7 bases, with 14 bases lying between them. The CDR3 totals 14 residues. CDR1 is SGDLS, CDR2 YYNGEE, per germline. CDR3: CASSAGLPRNEQFF. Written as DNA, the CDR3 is TGTGCCAGCAGCGCGGGACTCCCTCGGAATGAGCAGTTCTTC.

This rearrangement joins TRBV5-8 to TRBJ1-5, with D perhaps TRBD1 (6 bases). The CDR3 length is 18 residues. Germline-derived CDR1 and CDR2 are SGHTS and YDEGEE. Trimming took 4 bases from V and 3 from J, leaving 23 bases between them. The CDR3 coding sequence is TGTGCCAGCAGCCCCCTGGCGGCAGGGGCATGGGACAATCAGCCCCAGCATTTT. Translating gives CASSPLAAGAWDNQPQHF. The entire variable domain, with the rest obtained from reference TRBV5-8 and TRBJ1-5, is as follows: EAGVTQSPTHLIKTRGQQATLRCSPISGHTSVYWYQQALGLGLQFLLWYDEGEERNRGNFPPRFSGRQFPNYSSELNVNALELEDSALYLCASSPLAAGAWDNQPQHFGDGTRLSIL.

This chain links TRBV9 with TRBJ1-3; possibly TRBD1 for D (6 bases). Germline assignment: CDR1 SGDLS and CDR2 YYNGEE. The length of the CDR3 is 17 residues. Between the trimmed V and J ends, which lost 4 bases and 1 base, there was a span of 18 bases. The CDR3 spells CASSPTLTGNSGNTIYF. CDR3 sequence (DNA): TGTGCCAGCAGCCCCACCCTGACAGGAAATTCTGGAAACACCATATATTTT.

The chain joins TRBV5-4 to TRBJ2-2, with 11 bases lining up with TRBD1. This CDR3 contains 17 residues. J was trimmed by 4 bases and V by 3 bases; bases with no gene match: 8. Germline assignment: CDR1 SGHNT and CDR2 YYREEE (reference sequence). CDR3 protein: CASSWGQGVIFTGELFF. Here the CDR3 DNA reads TGTGCCAGCAGCTGGGGACAGGGGGTCATCTTCACCGGGGAGCTGTTTTTT.

The CDR3 DNA is TGTGCCAGCAGCCTTCCGATGACAGGGCACTCACCCCTCCACTTT. It encodes CASSLPMTGHSPLHF. The chain employs TRBV7-9 and TRBJ1-6, with 7 nucleotides matching TRBD1. V was clipped by 5 bases and J by 10 bases; unmatched bases: 11. The CDR3 is made up of 15 amino acids. Germline lookup yields CDR1 SEHNR and CDR2 FQNEAQ (reference sequence).

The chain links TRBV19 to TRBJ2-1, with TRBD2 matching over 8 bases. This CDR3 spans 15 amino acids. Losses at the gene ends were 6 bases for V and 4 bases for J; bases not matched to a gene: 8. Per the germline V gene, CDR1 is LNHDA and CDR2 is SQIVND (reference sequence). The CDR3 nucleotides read TGTGCCAGTAGGCAAGCGGGGGACCCTTACAATGAGCAGTTCTTC. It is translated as CASRQAGDPYNEQFF.

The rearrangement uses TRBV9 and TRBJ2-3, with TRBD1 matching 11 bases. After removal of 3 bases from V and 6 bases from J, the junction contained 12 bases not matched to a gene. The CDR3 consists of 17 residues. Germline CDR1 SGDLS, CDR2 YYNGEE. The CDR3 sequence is CASSAGQGAGRYDTQYF. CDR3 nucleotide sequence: TGTGCCAGCAGCGCCGGACAGGGGGCAGGTCGGTATGATACGCAGTATTTT.

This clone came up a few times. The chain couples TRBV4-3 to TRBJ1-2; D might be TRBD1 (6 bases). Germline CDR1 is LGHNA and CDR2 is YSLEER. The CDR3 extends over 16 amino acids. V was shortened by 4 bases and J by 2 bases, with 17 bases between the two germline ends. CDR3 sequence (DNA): TGCGCCAGCAGCCCCGGGGGGGCAGGGTCGAACTATGGCTACACCTTC. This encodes CASSPGGAGSNYGYTF.

CDR3 sequence (DNA): TGTGCCAGCAACCGGGACAGCCCAAGAGATAATTCACCCCTCCACTTT. It specifies CASNRDSPRDNSPLHF. V usage is TRBV5-4 and J usage is TRBJ1-6, with TRBD1 matching over 7 bases. There are 16 residues in the CDR3. The junction had 11 bases not matched to a gene; V was cut back by 6 bases and J by 5 bases. Looked up from germline, CDR1 is SGHNT and CDR2 is YYREEE (reference sequence).

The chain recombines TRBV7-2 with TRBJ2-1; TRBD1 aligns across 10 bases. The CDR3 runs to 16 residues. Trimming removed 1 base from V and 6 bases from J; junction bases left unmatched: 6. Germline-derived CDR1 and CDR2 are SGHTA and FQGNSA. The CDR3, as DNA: TGTGCCAGCAGCTTAGGAGGGACAGGGGTGATCAATGAGCAGTTCTTC. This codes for CASSLGGTGVINEQFF. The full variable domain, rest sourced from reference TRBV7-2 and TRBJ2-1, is GAGVSQSPSNKVTEKGKDVELRCDPISGHTALYWYRQSLGQGLEFLIYFQGNSAPDKSGLPSDRFSAERTGGSVSTLTIQRTQQEDSAVYLCASSLGGTGVINEQFFGPGTRLTVL.

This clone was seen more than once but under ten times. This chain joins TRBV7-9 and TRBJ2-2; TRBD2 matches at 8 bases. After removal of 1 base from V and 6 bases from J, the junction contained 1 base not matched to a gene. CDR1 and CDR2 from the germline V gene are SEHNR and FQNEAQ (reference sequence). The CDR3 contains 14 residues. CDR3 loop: CASSLGLAPGELFF. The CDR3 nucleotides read TGTGCCAGCAGCTTAGGACTAGCGCCCGGGGAGCTGTTTTTT.

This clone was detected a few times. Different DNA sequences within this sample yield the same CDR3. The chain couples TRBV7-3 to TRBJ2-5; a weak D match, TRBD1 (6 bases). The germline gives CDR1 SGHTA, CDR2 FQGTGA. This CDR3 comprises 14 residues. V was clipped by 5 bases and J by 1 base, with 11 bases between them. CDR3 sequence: CASSPTGLQETQYF. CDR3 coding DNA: TGTGCCAGCAGCCCGACAGGTCTCCAAGAGACCCAGTACTTC. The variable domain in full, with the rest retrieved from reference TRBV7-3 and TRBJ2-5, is GAGVSQTPSNKVTEKGKYVELRCDPISGHTALYWYRQSLGQGPEFLIYFQGTGAADDSGLPNDRFFAVRPEGSVSTLKIQRTERGDSAVYLCASSPTGLQETQYFGPGTRLLVL.

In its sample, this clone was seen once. CDR3 DNA: TGTGCCAGCAGCTTATCCTCGGGCACTGAAGCTTTCTTT. Protein: CASSLSSGTEAFF. The V gene is TRBV11-2, the J gene TRBJ1-1; the D is unclear. The V end was cut by 2 bases, the J end by 4 bases, with 8 bases between. Germline loops: CDR1 SGHAT, CDR2 FQNNGV. This CDR3 is 13 amino acids long. The full variable domain, in which reference TRBV11-2 and TRBJ1-1 provide the parts outside the CDR3, is EAGVAQSPRYKIIEKRQSVAFWCNPISGHATLYWYQQILGQGPKLLIQFQNNGVVDDSQLPKDRFSAERLKGVDSTLKIQPAKLEDSAVYLCASSLSSGTEAFFGQGTRLTVV.

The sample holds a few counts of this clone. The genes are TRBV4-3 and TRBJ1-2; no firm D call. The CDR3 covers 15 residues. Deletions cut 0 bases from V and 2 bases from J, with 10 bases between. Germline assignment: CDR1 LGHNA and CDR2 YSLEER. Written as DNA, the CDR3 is TGCGCCAGCAGCCAAGAACCTGGTCGGAACTATGGCTACACCTTC. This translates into CASSQEPGRNYGYTF.

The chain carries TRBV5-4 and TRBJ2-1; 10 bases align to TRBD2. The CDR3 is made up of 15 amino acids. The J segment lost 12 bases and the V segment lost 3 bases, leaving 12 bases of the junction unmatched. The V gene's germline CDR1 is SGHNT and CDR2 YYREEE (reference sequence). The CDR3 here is CASSSGTSVQSGQFF. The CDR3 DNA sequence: TGTGCCAGCAGCTCCGGGACTAGCGTCCAGTCTGGGCAGTTCTTC.